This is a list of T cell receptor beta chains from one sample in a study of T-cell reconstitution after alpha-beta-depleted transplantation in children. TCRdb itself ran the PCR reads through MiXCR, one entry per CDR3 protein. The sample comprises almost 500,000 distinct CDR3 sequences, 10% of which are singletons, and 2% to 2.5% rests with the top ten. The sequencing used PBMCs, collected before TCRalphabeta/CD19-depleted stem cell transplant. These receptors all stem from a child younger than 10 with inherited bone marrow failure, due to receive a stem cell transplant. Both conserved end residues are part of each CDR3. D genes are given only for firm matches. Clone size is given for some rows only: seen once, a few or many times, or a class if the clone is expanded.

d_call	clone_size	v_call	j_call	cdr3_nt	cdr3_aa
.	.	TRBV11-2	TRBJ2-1	TGTGCCAGCAGGAGCGTTAATGAGCAGTTCTTC	CASRSVNEQFF
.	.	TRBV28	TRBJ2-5	TGTGCCAGCAGTCTAATTCTAGCAGGAACCCAAGAGACCCAGTACTTC	CASSLILAGTQETQYF
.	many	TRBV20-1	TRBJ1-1	TGCAGTGCTAGTAGCGGGGACACTGAAGCTTTCTTT	CSASSGDTEAFF
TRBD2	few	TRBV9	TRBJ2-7	TGTGCCAGCAGCCCCGGGACTAGCGGGATCATATGGGGCGAGCAGTACTTC	CASSPGTSGIIWGEQYF
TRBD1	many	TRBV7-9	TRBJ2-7	TGTGCCAGCAGCTCACGACAGGGTGAGATAGAGCAGTACTTC	CASSSRQGEIEQYF
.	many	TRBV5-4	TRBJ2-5	TGTGCCAGCAGCGGGATTACTAGCCAAGAGACCCAGTACTTC	CASSGITSQETQYF
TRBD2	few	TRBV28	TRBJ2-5	TGTGCCAGCAGTCACGGACTAGTCTCCCAAGAGACCCAGTACTTC	CASSHGLVSQETQYF
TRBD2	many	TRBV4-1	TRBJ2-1	TGCGCCAGCAGCCAAGTTAACGGGATCCAGCGGGGTGAGCAGTTCTTC	CASSQVNGIQRGEQFF
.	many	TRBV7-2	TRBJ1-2	TGTGCCAGCAGCTTTACTAGGGTGAACTATGGCTACACCTTC	CASSFTRVNYGYTF
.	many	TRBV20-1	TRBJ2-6	TGCAGTGCTAGAATACTCCGCTCTGGGGCCAACGTCCTGACTTTC	CSARILRSGANVLTF
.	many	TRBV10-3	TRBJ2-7	TGTGCCATCAGTGAGTCCGGCGGGCCAATGGGCGAGCAGTACTTC	CAISESGGPMGEQYF
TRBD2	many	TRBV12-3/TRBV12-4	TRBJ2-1	TGTGCCAGCAGTGCACCGGGACTAGCGAAAAGCTCCTACAATGAGCAGTTCTTC	CASSAPGLAKSSYNEQFF
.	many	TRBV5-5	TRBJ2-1	TGTGCCAGCAGCCGTCCCGGGAATGAGCAGTTCTTC	CASSRPGNEQFF
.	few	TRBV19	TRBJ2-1	TGTGCCAGTAGTATAGACTTCTACAATGAGCAGTTCTTC	CASSIDFYNEQFF
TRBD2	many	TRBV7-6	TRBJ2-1	TGTGCCAGCAGCCCGGGACTACGGAACTACAATGAGCAGTTCTTC	CASSPGLRNYNEQFF
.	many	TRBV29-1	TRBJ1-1	TGCAGCCACAGTGAAGCTTTCTTT	CSHSEAFF
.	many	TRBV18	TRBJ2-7	TGTGCCAGCTCGCCCCTGCAGGGTGGCTCCTACGAGCAGTACTTC	CASSPLQGGSYEQYF
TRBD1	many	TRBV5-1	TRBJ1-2	TGCGCCAGCAGCGTCGCCGGGACAGGGGATGGCTACACCTTC	CASSVAGTGDGYTF
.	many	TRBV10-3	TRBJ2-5	TGTGCCATCAGTGAACAGAGAGAGGGAGAGACCCAGTACTTC	CAISEQREGETQYF